One sample yielded the 20 T cell receptor beta chains listed below, sequenced in a study of long-term antiretroviral therapy in people with HIV (dated by TCRdb to between 2021 and 2024). The immunoSEQ hsTCRB v3.0 assay was used at survey level resolution to sequence the TRB variable region. Here the immuneACCESS table is served through TCRdb, limited to in-frame sequences with V and J called. Missing clones are a known gap in these copies; in checked studies unresolved V genes cover under half, and the rest lacks a known reason. The sample data list tens of thousands of clones, and around four fifths of these were observed just once. The ten largest clones represent around 12% of the sample. The sample was unsorted PBMCs, taken 0.3 years after starting antiretroviral therapy. The receptors derive from a man between 18 and 29 years old with HIV.

J is TRBJ2-7 and V is TRBV5-4; D gene uncertain. CDR1 is SGHNT, CDR2 YYREEE, per germline (reference sequence). The germline V and J ends were trimmed by 2 bases and 0 bases, with 6 bases remaining between them. This CDR3 is 13 amino acids long. The CDR3 is CASSFIASYEQYF. Written as DNA, the CDR3 is TGTGCCAGCAGCTTTATAGCCTCCTACGAGCAGTACTTC.

In this sample, this clone turned up once. This chain uses TRBV27 with TRBJ2-7; maybe TRBD2 (5 bases). V was cut by 6 bases and J by 0 bases, with 12 bases left in between. Germline V lookup: CDR1 MNHEY, CDR2 SMNVEV (reference sequence). This CDR3 has 14 amino acids. CDR3 nucleotides: TGTGCCAGCAGACGAGCGGAAAGCTCCTACGAGCAGTACTTC. This gives the protein CASRRAESSYEQYF.

The chain combines TRBV6-6 with TRBJ2-7; no reliable D call. V lost 4 bases and J lost 5, with 15 bases in between. The CDR3 totals 14 residues. Looked up from germline, CDR1 is MNHNY and CDR2 is SVGAGI (reference sequence). CDR3 nucleotides: TGTGCCAGCAGTTTGGACGGCCGTCAGGACGAGCAGTACTTC. Protein sequence: CASSLDGRQDEQYF.

The chain links TRBV28 to TRBJ2-1; D may match TRBD1 or TRBD2 (5 bases each). V was pared by 6 bases and J by 4 bases, with 10 bases between. CDR3 length equals 13 residues. CDR1 is MDHEN, CDR2 SYDVKM, per germline. In nucleotides, the CDR3 is TGTGCCAGCAGCCAGGGACCTTACAATGAGCAGTTCTTC. This translates into CASSQGPYNEQFF.

This chain joins TRBV11-3 and TRBJ1-3; D not resolved. This CDR3 contains 15 residues. Germline CDR1 and CDR2: SGHNT and YENEEA. V was cut by 0 bases and J by 0 bases, with 6 bases left in between. CDR3 sequence: CASSLDSASGNTIYF. For the CDR3, the DNA is TGTGCCAGCAGCTTAGACTCAGCCTCTGGAAACACCATATATTTT.

The rearrangement uses TRBV2 and TRBJ1-5; D ambiguous. This CDR3 region has 12 residues. Germline V lookup: CDR1 SNHLY, CDR2 FYNNEI. Trimming took 7 bases from V and 4 from J, leaving 8 bases between them. CDR3: CASKPENQPQHF. The CDR3 DNA is TGTGCCAGCAAACCCGAGAATCAGCCCCAGCATTTT. Filled out from reference TRBV2 and TRBJ1-5, the complete variable domain reads EPEVTQTPSHQVTQMGQEVILRCVPISNHLYFYWYRQILGQKVEFLVSFYNNEISEKSEIFDDQFSVERPDGSNFTLKIRSTKLEDSAMYFCASKPENQPQHFGDGTRLSIL.

The rearrangement links TRBV27 to TRBJ2-3; 9 nucleotides line up with TRBD2. This CDR3 has 17 amino acids. CDR1 is MNHEY, CDR2 SMNVEV, per germline (reference sequence). The junction had 13 bases not matched to a gene; V was cut back by 5 bases and J by 4 bases. The DNA of the CDR3 is TGTGCCAGCAGTCTTCCATATAGCGGGAGTATCGCAGATACGCAGTATTTT. It specifies CASSLPYSGSIADTQYF.

The chain couples TRBV27 to TRBJ1-5; D is possibly TRBD1 (5 bases). The CDR3 is 14 residues long. Trimming took off 3 bases at V and 3 bases at J, with 9 bases between the two ends. Per the germline V gene, CDR1 is MNHEY and CDR2 is SMNVEV (reference sequence). For the CDR3, the DNA is TGTGCCAGCAGTTTCGGGGGATCCAATCAGCCCCAGCATTTT. This translates into CASSFGGSNQPQHF.

This clone occurred once. The chain links TRBV29-1 to TRBJ1-1; D is ambiguous. The CDR3 contains 13 residues. The ends were cut back, 7 bases at V and 6 bases at J, with 18 bases in the middle. Germline V gives CDR1 SQVTM, CDR2 ANQGSEA. CDR3 region: CSALGLGGAEAFF. CDR3 nucleotides: TGCAGCGCGTTGGGGTTAGGAGGCGCTGAAGCTTTCTTT.

V is TRBV30 and J is TRBJ2-7; D call uncertain. V was trimmed by 1 base and J by 3 bases, leaving 4 bases between them. This CDR3 comprises 11 residues. Germline loops: CDR1 GTSNPN, CDR2 SVGIG (reference sequence). DNA of the CDR3: TGTGCCTGGAGTGGACTCTACGAGCAGTACTTC. The encoded protein is CAWSGLYEQYF.

For the CDR3, the DNA is TGTGCCACCAGCAGAGATAGGTATATGAACACTGAAGCTTTCTTT. Protein product: CATSRDRYMNTEAFF. The chain is built from TRBV15 and TRBJ1-1; D is unresolved. Germline V gene data show CDR1 as LNHNV and CDR2 as YYDKDF (reference sequence). Trimming took off 0 bases at V and 0 bases at J, with 8 bases between the two ends. This CDR3 region has 15 residues.

This clone was counted a single time. This rearrangement joins TRBV27 to TRBJ1-5; D gene uncertain. From germline, CDR1 is MNHEY and CDR2 SMNVEV (reference sequence). The CDR3 loop spans 14 amino acids. V was cut by 0 bases and J by 3 bases, with 6 bases left in between. The CDR3 nucleotides read TGTGCCAGCAGTTTATCGGCATACAATCAGCCCCAGCATTTT. Its protein product is CASSLSAYNQPQHF.

V usage is TRBV7-2 and J usage is TRBJ2-7; TRBD2 matches 8 bases. CDR1 and CDR2 from the germline V gene are SGHTA and FQGNSA. CDR3 size: 13 residues. V shed 10 bases, J shed 4 bases, and the junction held 9 bases outside the gene matches. The CDR3 region is CATNSGVEYEQYF. The DNA of the CDR3 is TGTGCCACCAATAGCGGGGTCGAATACGAGCAGTACTTC.

The rearrangement uses TRBV5-6 and TRBJ2-1, with 9 positions matching TRBD1. The V gene's germline CDR1 is SGHDT and CDR2 YYEEEE. This CDR3 has 14 amino acids. V gave up 4 bases and J gave up 8 bases; unmatched junction bases: 7. The CDR3 nucleotides read TGTGCCAGCAGCGCCCGGGACAGGGCCTATGAGCAGTTCTTC. It is translated as CASSARDRAYEQFF.

The chain joins TRBV1 to TRBJ1-4. TRBV1 is a recognized pseudogene. The CDR3 has 15 amino acids. As DNA, the CDR3 is TGCACCAGCAGCCCGGACCGGGTAACTAATGAAAAACTGTTTTTT. Its translation: CTSSPDRVTNEKLFF.

This clone was seen just once. The CDR3 bases are TGTGCCAGTAGTAATACCATTAGCTCCTACAATGAGCAGTTCTTC. It specifies CASSNTISSYNEQFF. The V gene is TRBV19, the J gene TRBJ2-1; D ambiguous. The V gene lost 4 bases and the J gene lost 0 bases, with 10 bases spanning the gap. The CDR3 has 15 amino acids. Germline assignment: CDR1 LNHDA and CDR2 SQIVND (reference sequence).

This clone was seen just once. The CDR3 spells CASSKAGPPQHF. The CDR3 nucleotides read TGTGCCAGCAGCAAAGCAGGGCCTCCCCAGCATTTT. V is TRBV21-1 and J is TRBJ1-5. TRBV21-1 is a documented pseudogene. This CDR3 has 12 residues.

The chain uses TRBV19 and TRBJ2-7; maybe TRBD2 (5 bases). The CDR3 has 14 amino acids. V lost 7 bases and J lost 0, with 13 bases in between. Looked up from germline, CDR1 is LNHDA and CDR2 is SQIVND (reference sequence). The CDR3 is CASTPRASSYEQYF. The CDR3 coding sequence is TGTGCCAGTACTCCGAGGGCGAGCTCCTACGAGCAGTACTTC. The full variable domain, its missing parts supplied by reference TRBV19 and TRBJ2-7, is DGGITQSPKYLFRKEGQNVTLSCEQNLNHDAMYWYRQDPGQGLRLIYYSQIVNDFQKGDIAEGYSVSREKKESFPLTVTSAQKNPTAFYLCASTPRASSYEQYFGPGTRLTVT.

This chain uses TRBV10-2 with TRBJ1-1, with D possibly matching TRBD1 (5 bases). Trimming stripped 5 bases from V and 8 bases from J, with 15 bases between. Germline CDR1 reads WSHSY; CDR2 reads SAAADI. This CDR3 spans 13 amino acids. The CDR3 bases are TGCGCCAGCAGTTTTAGTCCGGGACGGGAAGCTTTCTTT. This codes for CASSFSPGREAFF.

This chain uses TRBV4-2 with TRBJ1-2; D call uncertain. The V gene lost 4 bases and the J gene lost 8 bases, with 8 bases spanning the gap. Germline V gives CDR1 LGHNA, CDR2 YNFKEQ. The CDR3 loop spans 11 amino acids. CDR3 protein: CASSPPGGYTF. In DNA form, the CDR3 reads TGTGCCAGCAGCCCACCGGGAGGCTACACCTTC.